These 27 T cell receptor beta chains share one sample of origin, sequenced in a study of blood T cell repertoires in COVID-19. The data were produced by immunoSEQ multiplex PCR, yet TCRdb's version contains in-frame clones alone and is incomplete. This sample has over 150,000 clones, with around 87% found just once. The sequencing sample was made of PBMCs or T cells enriched from blood (not recorded which). All receptors come from a woman aged 25 to 39 who had recovered from COVID-19.

The chain has TRBV20-1 and TRBJ1-2; maybe TRBD1 (6 bases). V gave up 3 bases and J gave up 8 bases, with 13 bases separating them. Germline CDR1 reads DFQATT; CDR2 reads SNEGSKA (reference sequence). The CDR3 has 12 residues. The CDR3 coding sequence is TGCAGTGCTAGTCGGGGGGCAAAGGGCTACACCTTC. Translating gives CSASRGAKGYTF.

The chain carries TRBV29-1 and TRBJ1-1, with a weak D call TRBD1 (6 bases). V was pared by 6 bases and J by 0 bases, with 14 bases between. Germline loops: CDR1 SQVTM, CDR2 ANQGSEA. This CDR3 is built from 14 residues. CDR3 sequence (DNA): TGCAGCGTCAAACGGACAGCCATGAACACTGAAGCTTTCTTT. It specifies CSVKRTAMNTEAFF.

The J gene is TRBJ2-1, the V gene TRBV7-6; 15 positions agree with TRBD2. Germline-derived CDR1 and CDR2 are SGHVS and FNYEAQ. This CDR3 has 19 amino acids. The trim removed 5 bases at V and 0 bases at J, leaving 8 bases unmatched. CDR3 region: CASSTGLAGGRSSYNEQFF. The CDR3 DNA reads TGTGCCAGCAGCACAGGACTAGCGGGAGGGCGCAGCTCCTACAATGAGCAGTTCTTC.

The chain is built from TRBV3-1 (or the pseudogene TRBV3-2) and TRBJ2-7; D remains ambiguous. The V gene's germline CDR1 is LGHDT and CDR2 YNNKEL (reference sequence). The CDR3 runs 15 residues. Trimming left V 1 base short and J 8 bases short, with 18 bases between. DNA of the CDR3: TGTGCCAGCAGCCAAGTCTCCACCCTTCCCGGTAAGCAGTACTTC. Protein product: CASSQVSTLPGKQYF.

This clone has just a few counts. The chain links TRBV6-5 to TRBJ1-6; D is unclear. This CDR3 region has 13 residues. V gave up 6 bases and J gave up 12 bases, with 15 bases separating them. Germline CDR1 and CDR2: MNHEY and SVGAGI. The CDR3 sequence is CASRPVPGLPLHF. CDR3 bases: TGTGCCAGCAGACCCGTTCCCGGTTTACCCCTCCACTTT.

This sequence joins TRBV5-8 and TRBJ2-7; 9 nucleotides agree with TRBD1. From germline, CDR1 is SGHTS and CDR2 YDEGEE. Unmatched junction bases numbered 5, after V lost 4 bases and J lost 3 bases. This CDR3 is built from 14 residues. Here the CDR3 DNA reads TGTGCCAGCAGCCCCGGGACAGGGAACTACGAGCAGTACTTC. Protein: CASSPGTGNYEQYF.

The chain uses TRBV5-6 and TRBJ2-1; 13 bases map to TRBD2. The CDR3 has 15 amino acids. The germline V gene encodes CDR1 SGHDT and CDR2 YYEEEE. The V and J ends lost 4 bases and 9 bases, in that order; junction bases with no gene match: 7. The chain's CDR3 is CASSRGLAGETEQFF. CDR3 nucleotide sequence: TGTGCCAGCAGCCGCGGACTAGCGGGAGAGACTGAGCAGTTCTTC.

Notes on this clone: Other DNA sequences in this specimen translate into the identical CDR3. The J gene is TRBJ1-5, the V gene TRBV7-9; 7 bases agree with TRBD1. The CDR3 length is 15 residues. In germline, CDR1 is SEHNR, CDR2 FQNEAQ (reference sequence). The V gene end was trimmed by 0 bases and the J gene end by 3 bases; junction bases not matched to a gene: 2. As DNA, the CDR3 is TGTGCCAGCAGCTTAGCAGGGGGCTCCAATCAGCCCCAGCATTTT. This translates into CASSLAGGSNQPQHF.

V usage is TRBV6-6 and J usage is TRBJ2-1; 10 bases map to TRBD2. V shed 8 bases, J shed 7 bases, and the junction held 14 bases outside the gene matches. This CDR3 region has 16 residues. The germline V gene encodes CDR1 MNHNY and CDR2 SVGAGI (reference sequence). The CDR3 is CASGSGGARVPNEQFF. As DNA, the CDR3 is TGTGCCAGCGGAAGCGGGGGGGCCAGGGTCCCAAATGAGCAGTTCTTC.

This clone was seen a handful of times. The genes are TRBV27 and TRBJ1-1, with D tentatively TRBD1 (6 bases). The germline V and J ends were trimmed by 4 bases and 10 bases, with 19 bases remaining between them. Per germline, CDR1 MNHEY and CDR2 SMNVEV (reference sequence). The CDR3 consists of 14 residues. CDR3 nucleotide sequence: TGTGCCAGCAGTTCCTACCGGGACAACAACCGAGCTTTCTTT. This sequence encodes CASSSYRDNNRAFF.

A word on this clone: Additional DNA sequences in this sample encode the identical CDR3. The V and J genes are TRBV7-3 and TRBJ1-1; possible D gene TRBD1, 6 bases. The germline gives CDR1 SGHTA, CDR2 FQGTGA. Trimming removed 3 bases from V and 2 bases from J, with 7 bases in between. The CDR3 loop spans 13 amino acids. The CDR3 loop reads CASSLDRNTEAFF. The CDR3 DNA reads TGTGCCAGCAGCTTGGACAGAAACACTGAAGCTTTCTTT.

The chain combines TRBV5-1 with TRBJ2-1; TRBD2 matches 9 bases. Unmatched junction bases numbered 10, after V lost 1 base and J lost 8 bases. Germline V gives CDR1 SGHRS, CDR2 YFSETQ. The CDR3 extends over 16 amino acids. The CDR3 loop reads CASSLFSGRRVYEQFF. CDR3 bases: TGCGCCAGCAGCTTGTTTAGCGGGAGACGGGTCTATGAGCAGTTCTTC.

Concerning this clone: The junction does not match germline at one end; this may be a read error. The chain carries TRBV7-7 and TRBJ2-1; D perhaps matches TRBD1 (6 bases). The V gene's germline CDR1 is SSHAT and CDR2 FNYEAQ (reference sequence). The CDR3 contains 14 residues. CDR3 bases: TGTGCTAGCAGCTTCGGCAGGGGTGACAATGAGCAGTTCTTC. This codes for CASSFGRGDNEQFF.

The rearrangement joins TRBV7-2 to TRBJ1-2; 7 nucleotides agree with TRBD1. This CDR3 is built from 17 residues. V shed 1 base, J shed 1 base, and the junction held 9 bases outside the gene matches. Germline CDR1 and CDR2: SGHTA and FQGNSA. The CDR3 is CASSLGGGTAFNYGYTF. The CDR3 coding sequence is TGTGCCAGCAGCTTAGGCGGAGGGACAGCCTTTAACTATGGCTACACCTTC.

The chain carries TRBV5-1 and TRBJ1-6; the D gene is possibly TRBD1 (6 bases). Germline CDR1 is SGHRS and CDR2 is YFSETQ. This CDR3 region has 15 residues. Trimming removed 7 bases from V and 8 bases from J, with 19 bases in between. CDR3 region: CASSASRGSDSPLHF. The CDR3 DNA follows: TGCGCCAGCTCCGCCTCCAGGGGCTCGGATTCACCCCTCCACTTT.

The chain carries TRBV7-8 and TRBJ1-1, with 8 bases matching TRBD1. The germline V gene encodes CDR1 SGHVS and CDR2 FQNEAQ. The CDR3 consists of 13 residues. The junction had 4 bases not matched to a gene; V was cut back by 5 bases and J by 5 bases. The CDR3 nucleotides are TGTGCCAGCAGCACAGGGGGGGGAACTGAAGCTTTCTTT. It translates to CASSTGGGTEAFF.

CDR3 in amino acids: CASSLGGAASGRRETQYF. The CDR3 bases are TGTGCCAGCAGCTTAGGGGGGGCGGCTAGCGGGAGGAGAGAGACCCAGTACTTC. J is TRBJ2-5 and V is TRBV11-3; 11 bases match TRBD2. CDR3 length equals 18 residues. With V trimmed by 1 base and J by 4 bases, 11 bases remained unmatched. In germline, CDR1 is SGHNT, CDR2 YENEEA.

The chain uses TRBV7-8 and TRBJ1-2, with 8 bases fitting TRBD1. The V and J ends lost 4 bases and 6 bases, in that order; junction bases with no gene match: 4. CDR1 SGHVS and CDR2 FQNEAQ come from the germline V gene. The CDR3 is 13 residues long. This chain's CDR3 is CASSSPDRDGYTF. As DNA, the CDR3 is TGTGCCAGCAGCTCCCCGGACAGGGATGGCTACACCTTC.

This clone occurred once. The genes are TRBV30 and TRBJ2-5; TRBD2 is a possible D gene (5 bases). CDR3 length equals 15 residues. Deletions cut 2 bases from V and 2 bases from J, with 15 bases between. Germline-derived CDR1 and CDR2 are GTSNPN and SVGIG (reference sequence). The CDR3 here is CAWSLGVDLQETQYF. The CDR3 DNA sequence: TGTGCCTGGAGTCTCGGGGTGGATCTTCAAGAGACCCAGTACTTC. The variable domain in full, with the rest retrieved from reference TRBV30 and TRBJ2-5, is SQTIHQWPATLVQPVGSPLSLECTVEGTSNPNLYWYRQAAGRGLQLLFYSVGIGQISSEVPQNLSASRPQDRQFILSSKKLLLSDSGFYLCAWSLGVDLQETQYFGPGTRLLVL.

This chain links TRBV29-1 with TRBJ1-2; TRBD1 aligns across 7 bases. J gave up 2 bases and V 4 bases, and 7 bases lay outside the gene matches. Germline CDR1 is SQVTM and CDR2 is ANQGSEA. This CDR3 spans 14 amino acids. The CDR3 sequence is CSVGSGQENYGYTF. The CDR3 DNA is TGCAGCGTTGGATCAGGACAGGAAAACTATGGCTACACCTTC.

V gene TRBV7-9 combines with J gene TRBJ1-2, with D uncertain. Germline values: CDR1 SEHNR, CDR2 FQNEAQ (reference sequence). The CDR3 loop spans 15 amino acids. V shed 0 bases and J shed 5 bases, with 13 bases lying between them. The CDR3 bases are TGTGCCAGCAGCTTAGCGCCCGACGGGAGATATGGCTACACCTTC. Translation: CASSLAPDGRYGYTF.

The rearrangement links TRBV12-5 to TRBJ1-1; D is perhaps TRBD1 (5 bases). Germline V gives CDR1 LGHNT, CDR2 FRNRAP. The length of the CDR3 is 13 residues. V gave up 0 bases and J gave up 8 bases, with 10 bases separating them. The CDR3 region is CASGLVLGGEAFF. DNA of the CDR3: TGTGCTAGTGGTTTGGTACTGGGGGGAGAAGCTTTCTTT.

This chain links TRBV19 with TRBJ2-1, with 10 bases matching TRBD2. The V gene's germline CDR1 is LNHDA and CDR2 SQIVND (reference sequence). This CDR3 contains 15 residues. The ends lost 3 bases at V and 2 bases at J; junction bases unmatched: 1. CDR3 residues: CASSISGRTYNEQFF. CDR3 sequence (DNA): TGTGCCAGTAGTATTAGCGGGAGGACCTACAATGAGCAGTTCTTC.

The chain employs TRBV9 and TRBJ2-1; 8 nucleotides align to TRBD1. The CDR3 has 16 residues. The J segment lost 4 bases and the V segment lost 4 bases, leaving 10 bases of the junction unmatched. CDR1 is SGDLS and CDR2 is YYNGEE in the germline V gene. The CDR3 reads CASSYLGGQAYNEQFF. The DNA for the CDR3 is TGTGCCAGCAGCTACCTTGGGGGACAGGCATACAATGAGCAGTTCTTC.

The rearrangement joins TRBV10-3 to TRBJ1-2; 7 nucleotides agree with TRBD1. V was clipped by 1 base and J by 4 bases; unmatched bases: 6. The CDR3 sequence is 15 residues long. CDR1 is ENHRY, CDR2 SYGVKD, per germline. The CDR3 coding sequence is TGTGCCATCAGTGAGTTTGGGACAGCCTCCTATGGCTACACCTTC. Translating it yields CAISEFGTASYGYTF.

V is TRBV7-2 and J is TRBJ1-6; 7 bases line up with TRBD1. The CDR3 runs to 16 residues. Per the germline V gene, CDR1 is SGHTA and CDR2 is FQGNSA. J lost 6 bases, V lost 3 bases, and 8 bases had no gene match. CDR3: CASSLGQSKANSPLHF. Written as DNA, the CDR3 is TGTGCCAGCAGCTTGGGACAGTCGAAAGCTAATTCACCCCTCCACTTT.

The chain uses TRBV7-8 and TRBJ1-1; 7 bases are a match to TRBD1. V lost 5 bases and J lost 1; bases outside the gene matches: 16. The germline gives CDR1 SGHVS, CDR2 FQNEAQ. CDR3 length: 18 amino acids. The CDR3 coding sequence is TGTGCCAGCAGCGCCCGGGACAGCCCGACTTCTGCGAACACTGAAGCTTTCTTT. Translating gives CASSARDSPTSANTEAFF.